This TCR beta chain was documented in a study of cytomegalovirus exposure and HLA in healthy donors. Study summary: One earlier analysis, a look at about 179 million T cells, found around 110 million unique TCR beta sequences.

PCR was performed using 60 Vbeta and 13 Jbeta primers. TCRdb keeps only in-frame clones here, not all; method: immunoSEQ multiplex PCR. The table lists roughly 150,000 clones, around 75% of them singletons. The CDR3 sequence is 16 residues long. Germline CDR1 reads SGHRS; CDR2 reads YFSETQ. V shed 6 bases and J 5 bases; nucleotides not matched to a gene: 13. Sequencing was performed on PBMCs. The receptor's source is a male donor in good health and CMV-seronegative. This sequence joins TRBV5-1 and TRBJ2-1, with 8 bases that match TRBD2. The CDR3 DNA follows: TGCGCCAGCACCCTGCGAAGGAGCGGGGGCCACAATGAGCAGTTCTTC. Translating it yields CASTLRRSGGHNEQFF. Full variable domain (rest looked up from reference TRBV5-1 and TRBJ2-1): KAGVTQTPRYLIKTRGQQVTLSCSPISGHRSVSWYQQTPGQGLQFLFEYFSETQRNKGNFPGRFSGRQFSNSRSEMNVSTLELGDSALYLCASTLRRSGGHNEQFFGPGTRLTVL.